What follows are 29 T cell receptor beta chains derived from one specimen sequenced in a study of T cell changes during pregnancy in multiple sclerosis. Produced via immunoSEQ multiplex PCR; TCRdb's table is partial and in-frame only. The top ten hold less than 0.8% of the sample, which has about 52,000 clones, over 80% seen once. The sample consisted of CD4+ T cells from peripheral blood mononuclear cells, taken in the third trimester of pregnancy. Source of these receptors: a female donor with multiple sclerosis, enrolled in a pregnancy study.

The chain recombines TRBV15 with TRBJ1-5; D uncertain. Germline V gene data show CDR1 as LNHNV and CDR2 as YYDKDF (reference sequence). V was cut by 4 bases and J by 11 bases, with 12 bases left in between. This CDR3 comprises 12 residues. The CDR3 here is CATSTGDSAQHF. In DNA, the CDR3 is TGTGCCACCAGCACTGGAGATTCAGCCCAGCATTTT.

The chain is built from TRBV11-1 and TRBJ2-1, with a possible D match to TRBD2 (5 bases). The CDR3 has 17 amino acids. Germline CDR1 SGHAT, CDR2 FQDESV (reference sequence). Trimming took 5 bases from V and 2 from J, leaving 19 bases between them. Written as DNA, the CDR3 is TGTGCCAGCAGCCCGACCATCGGGGTGGCTACCTACAATGAGCAGTTCTTC. It yields the protein CASSPTIGVATYNEQFF.

This chain connects TRBV6-5 to TRBJ1-3; 7 bases are shared with TRBD1. The CDR3 is 14 residues long. Germline V gives CDR1 MNHEY, CDR2 SVGAGI. With 6 bases clipped from V and 5 bases from J, the junction kept 7 bases outside the gene matches. CDR3 nucleotides: TGTGCCAGCAGCCCGGGACAGAGAAGAAACACCATATATTTT. Translated: CASSPGQRRNTIYF.

V is TRBV7-2 and J is TRBJ2-2; 8 bases are shared with TRBD1. V trimming: 1 base; J trimming: 6 bases; junction bases outside the gene matches: 4. Germline loops: CDR1 SGHTA, CDR2 FQGNSA. This CDR3 comprises 15 residues. DNA for the CDR3: TGTGCCAGCAGCTTAGTTGTGACAGGGGCCGGGGAGCTGTTTTTT. Translated: CASSLVVTGAGELFF.

The chain combines TRBV6-1 with TRBJ1-3; tentatively, D is TRBD1 (5 bases). Germline V lookup: CDR1 MNHNS, CDR2 SASEGT. Between the trimmed V and J ends, which lost 0 bases and 0 bases, there was a span of 9 bases. The CDR3 has 16 residues. The DNA for the CDR3 is TGTGCCAGCAGTGAAGCAGGGGTCAGCTCTGGAAACACCATATATTTT. Translated: CASSEAGVSSGNTIYF.

The rearrangement joins TRBV6-1 to TRBJ1-2; 11 nucleotides align to TRBD1. Unmatched junction bases numbered 11, after V lost 6 bases and J lost 8 bases. The V gene's germline CDR1 is MNHNS and CDR2 SASEGT. The length of the CDR3 is 15 residues. CDR3 region: CASRGTGQGAWGYTF. The CDR3 region has the DNA TGTGCCAGCAGGGGGACCGGACAGGGGGCGTGGGGCTACACCTTC.

The CDR3 nucleotides are TGCAGCGCCGTGTCGGTGGTCGGTCAGCCCCAGCATTTT. This translates into CSAVSVVGQPQHF. This chain uses TRBV29-1 with TRBJ1-5; D unclear. With 7 bases removed from V and 6 bases from J, the gap between germline ends came to 16 bases. Germline CDR1 and CDR2: SQVTM and ANQGSEA. This CDR3 has 13 amino acids. Full variable domain (remainder filled in from reference TRBV29-1 and TRBJ1-5): SAVISQKPSRDICQRGTSLTIQCQVDSQVTMMFWYRQQPGQSLTLIATANQGSEATYESGFVIDKFPISRPNLTFSTLTVSNMSPEDSSIYLCSAVSVVGQPQHFGDGTRLSIL.

The rearrangement links TRBV6-1 to TRBJ2-3, with 7 bases that match TRBD2. Germline values: CDR1 MNHNS, CDR2 SASEGT. J was trimmed by 9 bases and V by 4 bases; bases with no gene match: 16. There are 16 residues in the CDR3. DNA for the CDR3: TGTGCCAGCAGTGGATCCCGGAGTAGCGGGTCTTCGACGCAGTATTTT. This sequence encodes CASSGSRSSGSSTQYF.

V and J are TRBV29-1 and TRBJ2-5; D is unclear. Germline V gives CDR1 SQVTM, CDR2 ANQGSEA. The CDR3 totals 14 residues. Trimming removed 6 bases from V and 5 bases from J, with 19 bases in between. CDR3 amino acids: CSVPVELSSETQYF. The CDR3 bases are TGCAGCGTACCGGTCGAGTTGTCTTCGGAGACCCAGTACTTC. Full variable domain (outside the CDR3, taken from reference TRBV29-1 and TRBJ2-5): SAVISQKPSRDICQRGTSLTIQCQVDSQVTMMFWYRQQPGQSLTLIATANQGSEATYESGFVIDKFPISRPNLTFSTLTVSNMSPEDSSIYLCSVPVELSSETQYFGPGTRLLVL.

The chain has TRBV5-1 and TRBJ2-1; TRBD2 aligns across 8 bases. With 6 bases clipped from V and 6 bases from J, the junction kept 5 bases outside the gene matches. This CDR3 comprises 13 residues. Germline assignment: CDR1 SGHRS and CDR2 YFSETQ. CDR3 nucleotides: TGCGCCAGCATCCCGGGACTAGGCAATGAGCAGTTCTTC. It translates to CASIPGLGNEQFF.

Notes on this clone: At one boundary the junction diverges from the germline segment, which might be a read error. V usage is TRBV7-8 and J usage is TRBJ2-3; D unclear. CDR3 size: 11 residues. Germline CDR1 reads SGHVS; CDR2 reads FQNEAQ. The chain's CDR3 is CASSLPETQYF. CDR3 nucleotide sequence: TGTGCCAGCAGCTTACCAGAAACGCAGTATTTT. Complete variable domain (other parts from reference TRBV7-8 and TRBJ2-3): GAGVSQSPRYKVAKRGQDVALRCDPISGHVSLFWYQQALGQGPEFLTYFQNEAQLDKSGLPSDRFFAERPEGSVSTLKIQRTQQEDSAVYLCASSLPETQYFGPGTRLTVL.

The chain is built from TRBV7-2 and TRBJ2-7; D may be TRBD2 (5 bases). This CDR3 region has 14 residues. Germline V lookup: CDR1 SGHTA, CDR2 FQGNSA. With 4 bases removed from V and 0 bases from J, the gap between germline ends came to 10 bases. CDR3 nucleotides: TGTGCCAGCAGCTCATCGGGGTACTCCTACGAGCAGTACTTC. It is translated as CASSSSGYSYEQYF.

V is TRBV7-9 and J is TRBJ2-3; 7 bases match TRBD2. Germline V gene data show CDR1 as SEHNR and CDR2 as FQNEAQ (reference sequence). The CDR3 contains 17 residues. The V gene end was trimmed by 1 base and the J gene end by 2 bases; junction bases not matched to a gene: 9. The CDR3 nucleotides read TGTGCCAGCAGCTTAGGAGCAGCAGCGGGGCACACAGATACGCAGTATTTT. Residues: CASSLGAAAGHTDTQYF.

This chain connects TRBV9 to TRBJ1-3; no clear D gene. CDR1 and CDR2 from the germline V gene are SGDLS and YYNGEE. V lost 0 bases to trimming and J lost 3 bases, with 10 bases between them. The CDR3 spans 15 residues. The CDR3 nucleotides are TGTGCCAGCAGCGTAGAGACATACCATGGAAACACCATATATTTT. It is translated as CASSVETYHGNTIYF. The entire variable domain, with the rest obtained from reference TRBV9 and TRBJ1-3, is as follows: DSGVTQTPKHLITATGQRVTLRCSPRSGDLSVYWYQQSLDQGLQFLIQYYNGEERAKGNILERFSAQQFPDLHSELNLSSLELGDSALYFCASSVETYHGNTIYFGEGSWLTVV.

This chain uses TRBV19 with TRBJ2-5, with TRBD1 as a possible D gene (5 bases). Trimming shortened V by 5 bases and J by 2 bases, and 12 bases separated the two germline ends. CDR1 LNHDA and CDR2 SQIVND come from the germline V gene (reference sequence). CDR3 length: 14 amino acids. For the CDR3, the DNA is TGTGCCAGTAGTGCGTGGGGCCAGCAAGAGACCCAGTACTTC. This sequence encodes CASSAWGQQETQYF.

The chain combines TRBV9 with TRBJ2-5; 8 bases map to TRBD2. The germline V gene encodes CDR1 SGDLS and CDR2 YYNGEE. With 0 bases clipped from V and 5 bases from J, the junction kept 9 bases outside the gene matches. The CDR3 extends over 16 amino acids. DNA of the CDR3: TGTGCCAGCAGCGTAGCGGTAGCGGGGATGGTGGAGACCCAGTACTTC. Translated: CASSVAVAGMVETQYF. Looking up the rest from reference TRBV9 and TRBJ2-5 gives the full variable domain: DSGVTQTPKHLITATGQRVTLRCSPRSGDLSVYWYQQSLDQGLQFLIQYYNGEERAKGNILERFSAQQFPDLHSELNLSSLELGDSALYFCASSVAVAGMVETQYFGPGTRLLVL.

The chain recombines TRBV7-9 with TRBJ2-7; 8 positions agree with TRBD1. From germline, CDR1 is SEHNR and CDR2 FQNEAQ (reference sequence). The CDR3 loop spans 16 amino acids. Trimming removed 5 bases from V and 4 bases from J; junction bases left unmatched: 13. The CDR3 region is CASSPDRDRRGYEQYF. For the CDR3, the DNA is TGTGCCAGCAGCCCCGACCGGGACAGGAGAGGGTACGAGCAGTACTTC.

This chain connects TRBV20-1 to TRBJ2-1; D might be TRBD2 (6 bases). The germline V gene has CDR1 DFQATT and CDR2 SNEGSKA (reference sequence). This CDR3 region has 10 residues. V lost 5 bases and J lost 11, with 10 bases in between. CDR3 nucleotide sequence: TGCAGTGCTCTCGGGGGAAAGCAGTTCTTC. As protein: CSALGGKQFF.

This chain links TRBV11-2 with TRBJ1-2, with TRBD1 matching over 7 bases. The length of the CDR3 is 14 residues. Trimming cost V 4 bases and J 6 bases; bases outside gene matches: 8. The germline CDR1 and CDR2 sequences are SGHAT and FQNNGV. The CDR3 region has the DNA TGTGCCAGCAGCTCGTATACAGGGGTCCATGGCTACACCTTC. This gives the protein CASSSYTGVHGYTF. The entire variable domain, with the rest obtained from reference TRBV11-2 and TRBJ1-2, is as follows: EAGVAQSPRYKIIEKRQSVAFWCNPISGHATLYWYQQILGQGPKLLIQFQNNGVVDDSQLPKDRFSAERLKGVDSTLKIQPAKLEDSAVYLCASSSYTGVHGYTFGSGTRLTVV.

V and J are TRBV6-1 and TRBJ1-6; the D is unclear. Between the trimmed V and J ends, which lost 7 bases and 8 bases, there was a span of 15 bases. CDR1 and CDR2 from the germline V gene are MNHNS and SASEGT. The CDR3 contains 14 residues. The CDR3 region has the DNA TGTGCCAGCATGAGGAGTGGCCGGGATTCACCCCTCCACTTT. Protein sequence: CASMRSGRDSPLHF.

The V gene is TRBV6-5, the J gene TRBJ1-2, with TRBD1 identical over 8 bases. V gave up 9 bases and J gave up 5 bases; unmatched junction bases: 2. The length of the CDR3 is 11 residues. Germline CDR1 reads MNHEY; CDR2 reads SVGAGI. The CDR3 nucleotides are TGTGCCAGTACAGGGGGGTATGGCTACACCTTC. Protein: CASTGGYGYTF.

For the CDR3, the DNA is TGTGCCAGCAATCTTGGCGGGGGGGGAGAGACCCAGTACTTC. It specifies CASNLGGGGETQYF. The chain recombines TRBV2 with TRBJ2-5, with 9 positions matching TRBD2. Germline loops: CDR1 SNHLY, CDR2 FYNNEI. The CDR3 covers 14 residues. V shed 7 bases, J shed 4 bases, and the junction held 7 bases outside the gene matches. Full variable domain (remainder filled in from reference TRBV2 and TRBJ2-5): EPEVTQTPSHQVTQMGQEVILRCVPISNHLYFYWYRQILGQKVEFLVSFYNNEISEKSEIFDDQFSVERPDGSNFTLKIRSTKLEDSAMYFCASNLGGGGETQYFGPGTRLLVL.

The rearrangement uses TRBV5-1 and TRBJ1-2; tentative D call: TRBD1 (6 bases). V lost 6 bases and J 8 bases, leaving 17 bases between the germline ends. Germline V CDR1 and CDR2: SGHRS, YFSETQ. This CDR3 spans 13 amino acids. The CDR3 bases are TGCGCCAGCACGCTCGGGGGGCCGGTCGGCTACACCTTC. It encodes CASTLGGPVGYTF.

This clone was picked up one time. This sequence joins TRBV6-6 and TRBJ2-3; TRBD2 matches at 7 bases. Germline assignment: CDR1 MNHNY and CDR2 SVGAGI (reference sequence). This CDR3 is 14 amino acids long. V lost 9 bases to trimming and J lost 3 bases; unmatched junction nucleotides: 9. CDR3 sequence reads: CASLDAGVTDTQYF. The CDR3 DNA reads TGTGCCAGTCTAGATGCGGGGGTGACAGATACGCAGTATTTT.

This clone was seen only a few times. The chain uses TRBV5-1 and TRBJ2-2, with D possibly TRBD1 on 5 matching bases. The CDR3 is 15 residues long. Trimming took off 0 bases at V and 2 bases at J, with 8 bases between the two ends. Germline V gene data show CDR1 as SGHRS and CDR2 as YFSETQ. The CDR3 nucleotides are TGCGCCAGCAGCTTGGGTCAGGGTAACACCGGGGAGCTGTTTTTT. It encodes CASSLGQGNTGELFF.

The V call is TRBV9, the J call TRBJ2-7, with D perhaps matching TRBD2 (5 bases). Trimming pared 2 bases from V and 2 bases from J, leaving 23 bases between. Germline V gene sequence: CDR1 SGDLS, CDR2 YYNGEE. The CDR3 is 18 amino acids. Written as DNA, the CDR3 is TGTGCCAGCAGCGTTGGTTTGAATCGGGGATACGTTCCCTACGAGCAGTACTTC. Protein sequence: CASSVGLNRGYVPYEQYF.

The chain joins TRBV9 to TRBJ2-7, with D uncertain. The V end was cut by 0 bases, the J end by 0 bases, with 7 bases between. The germline V gene encodes CDR1 SGDLS and CDR2 YYNGEE. The CDR3 runs to 14 residues. In nucleotides, the CDR3 is TGTGCCAGCAGCGTAGGACTCCTCTCCTACGAGCAGTACTTC. Protein product: CASSVGLLSYEQYF.

The chain has TRBV5-6 and TRBJ2-1, with 15 bases identical to TRBD2. V shed 5 bases and J 0 bases; nucleotides not matched to a gene: 6. Germline V lookup: CDR1 SGHDT, CDR2 YYEEEE. This CDR3 has 18 amino acids. The CDR3 loop reads CASSGGLAGGSSYNEQFF. The CDR3 DNA sequence: TGTGCCAGCAGTGGGGGACTAGCGGGGGGAAGCTCCTACAATGAGCAGTTCTTC.

This clone was counted once. The V gene is TRBV6-5, the J gene TRBJ2-2, with 9 bases fitting TRBD1. CDR3 length equals 14 residues. The V segment lost 6 bases and the J segment 5 bases; nucleotides outside the gene matches: 4. Germline-derived CDR1 and CDR2 are MNHEY and SVGAGI. The CDR3 sequence: CASRSGTGTGELFF. Here the CDR3 DNA reads TGTGCCAGCAGATCCGGGACAGGGACCGGGGAGCTGTTTTTT.